Listed below are T cell receptor beta chains from one sample, sequenced in a study of CD8+ T cells in alopecia areata. The assay was immunoSEQ multiplex PCR, and TCRdb's table has in-frame clones only and misses some. The table lists about 140,000 clones, about 86% of them singletons, with roughly 13% in the top ten. The sample in question was CD8+ T cells sorted from blood, obtained at week 4, from a patient treated with tofacitinib. These receptors came from a human donor with alopecia areata. CDR3s include the opening cysteine and the closing phenylalanine or tryptophan. The D gene is left open where the match is weak. Size tells how often a clone was seen (once, few, many) or the class of an expanded clone, and some rows leave it out.

v_call,j_call,clone_size,d_call,cdr3_aa,cdr3_nt
TRBV11-1,TRBJ2-7,.,.,CASSLGEETRDFHYEQYF,TGTGCCAGCAGCTTAGGCGAGGAAACCCGGGACTTTCACTACGAGCAGTACTTC
TRBV6-5,TRBJ2-7,.,.,CASSYIRQGNYEQYF,TGTGCCAGCAGTTACATTCGGCAGGGGAACTACGAGCAGTACTTC
TRBV6-1,TRBJ1-1,.,TRBD1,CASSEGQGRTEAFF,TGTGCCAGCAGTGAGGGACAGGGACGCACTGAAGCTTTCTTT
TRBV5-4,TRBJ1-1,.,TRBD1,CASHRGNTEAFF,TGTGCCAGCCACAGGGGGAACACTGAAGCTTTCTTT
TRBV29-1,TRBJ2-1,.,.,CSVVEMSSWNEQFF,TGCAGCGTTGTTGAGATGAGCAGTTGGAATGAGCAGTTCTTC
TRBV2,TRBJ2-1,few,.,CASSDGPVNEQFF,TGTGCCAGCAGTGATGGACCAGTTAATGAGCAGTTCTTC
TRBV25-1,TRBJ2-7,.,.,CASSGWDSSYEQYF,TGTGCCAGCAGTGGATGGGACTCCTCCTACGAGCAGTACTTC
TRBV30,TRBJ1-1,.,.,CAWSVLNGEAFF,TGTGCCTGGAGTGTACTTAACGGAGAAGCTTTCTTT
TRBV29-1,TRBJ2-5,.,.,CSVGGGDSHQETQYF,TGCAGCGTTGGAGGGGGGGACAGCCACCAAGAGACCCAGTACTTC
TRBV5-8,TRBJ2-2,.,TRBD1,CASSSGTVNTGELFF,TGTGCCAGCAGCTCCGGGACAGTGAACACCGGGGAGCTGTTTTTT
TRBV6-5,TRBJ2-1,.,.,CASSPGQYSYNEQFF,TGTGCCAGCAGTCCCGGACAGTACTCCTACAATGAGCAGTTCTTC
TRBV5-4,TRBJ2-3,.,TRBD2,CASRLSGGADTQYF,TGTGCCAGCAGGTTGAGCGGGGGGGCGGATACGCAGTATTTT
TRBV2,TRBJ2-4,.,TRBD2,CASSEDNSGDYRNIQYF,TGTGCCAGCAGTGAAGATAATAGCGGGGACTATCGAAACATTCAGTACTTC
TRBV29-1,TRBJ2-7,few,.,CSVVRGYEQYF,TGCAGCGTTGTTAGAGGCTACGAGCAGTACTTC
TRBV14,TRBJ2-1,.,.,CASSQVAYEQFF,TGTGCCAGCAGCCAAGTAGCATATGAGCAGTTCTTC
TRBV2,TRBJ2-7,.,.,CASTPGSDEQYF,TGTGCCAGCACCCCAGGGTCGGACGAGCAGTACTTC
TRBV29-1,TRBJ2-6,.,.,CSAITITGAQGANVLTF,TGCAGCGCCATAACAATTACGGGGGCGCAGGGGGCCAACGTCCTGACTTTC
TRBV29-1,TRBJ2-3,.,.,CSVEPGNTDTQYF,TGCAGCGTTGAACCCGGGAACACAGATACGCAGTATTTT
TRBV4-1,TRBJ2-4,few,.,CASSQGGSVVQYF,TGCGCCAGCAGCCAAGGGGGTAGCGTAGTTCAGTACTTC
TRBV29-1,TRBJ2-7,.,.,CSVLGDDDEQYF,TGCAGCGTTTTGGGGGATGACGACGAGCAGTACTTC
TRBV15,TRBJ2-7,.,.,CATSSGKDTSHEQYF,TGTGCCACCAGCTCAGGGAAGGATACCTCCCACGAGCAGTACTTC
TRBV6-1,TRBJ1-1,.,.,CASSEEGPGSAYTEAFF,TGTGCCAGCAGTGAAGAGGGACCAGGGTCTGCGTACACTGAAGCTTTCTTT
TRBV30,TRBJ2-7,once,TRBD2,CAWGGTTILYEQYF,TGTGCCTGGGGAGGGACTACTATTCTCTACGAGCAGTACTTC
TRBV7-9,TRBJ1-2,.,TRBD1,CASRPGGTDLLYGYTF,TGTGCCAGCCGCCCCGGGGGGACAGACCTCCTCTATGGCTACACCTTC
TRBV15,TRBJ2-5,.,.,CATSSGQITQYF,TGTGCCACCAGCAGCGGGCAGATTACCCAGTACTTC
TRBV5-4,TRBJ2-2,.,.,CASSLAGYTGELFF,TGTGCCAGCAGCTTGGCAGGGTACACCGGGGAGCTGTTTTTT
TRBV2,TRBJ2-2,.,TRBD1,CASSLNSGTVKTGELFF,TGTGCCAGCAGTTTGAATTCCGGGACAGTAAAAACCGGGGAGCTGTTTTTT
TRBV5-1,TRBJ1-1,.,.,CASSLVGPGTEAFF,TGCGCCAGCAGCTTGGTAGGGCCGGGAACTGAAGCTTTCTTT
TRBV7-9,TRBJ2-7,.,.,CASSLELLGVPYEQYF,TGTGCCAGCAGCTTAGAACTCCTGGGCGTTCCCTACGAGCAGTACTTC
TRBV4-1,TRBJ2-5,.,.,CASSQGEKTQYF,TGCGCCAGCAGCCAAGGGGAGAAGACCCAGTACTTC
TRBV27,TRBJ2-7,.,.,CASSLRSGDEQYF,TGTGCCAGCAGTTTAAGGTCAGGGGACGAGCAGTACTTC
TRBV11-1,TRBJ2-7,.,.,CASSPWVQGEAEQYF,TGTGCCAGCAGCCCCTGGGTCCAGGGGGAGGCCGAGCAGTACTTC
TRBV19,TRBJ1-2,.,.,CASTMNGRGGNGYTF,TGTGCCAGTACCATGAATGGGAGAGGAGGTAACGGCTACACCTTC
TRBV27,TRBJ1-5,.,TRBD1,CASRIGGGGQPQHF,TGTGCCAGCAGGATAGGGGGCGGGGGTCAGCCCCAGCATTTT
TRBV27,TRBJ2-1,.,.,CASSISVYNEQFF,TGTGCCAGCAGTATTAGTGTCTACAATGAGCAGTTCTTC
TRBV7-9,TRBJ2-1,.,TRBD2,CASSLTSGVSYNEQFF,TGTGCCAGCAGCTTAACTAGCGGGGTTTCCTACAATGAGCAGTTCTTC
TRBV27,TRBJ1-6,.,.,CASSFSGASPLHF,TGTGCCAGCAGTTTCTCAGGAGCTTCACCCCTCCACTTT
TRBV7-9,TRBJ2-7,few,.,CASSSRLDSYEQYF,TGTGCCAGCAGCTCCCGACTGGACTCCTACGAGCAGTACTTC
TRBV2,TRBJ1-1,.,.,CASSDTVGGTEAFF,TGTGCCAGCAGTGATACGGTGGGAGGCACTGAAGCTTTCTTT
TRBV5-6,TRBJ2-7,.,.,CASSLGVNEQYF,TGTGCCAGCAGCTTGGGGGTTAACGAGCAGTACTTC
TRBV5-1,TRBJ2-3,.,TRBD1,CASSSGQGFGDTQYF,TGCGCCAGCAGCTCCGGACAGGGGTTCGGAGATACGCAGTATTTT
TRBV6-5,TRBJ2-1,.,.,CASSQSPGLGDEQFF,TGTGCCAGCAGTCAGAGCCCGGGACTGGGAGATGAGCAGTTCTTC
TRBV11-2,TRBJ2-3,.,.,CASSLAVSTDTQYF,TGTGCCAGCAGCTTAGCGGTTAGCACAGATACGCAGTATTTT
TRBV7-3,TRBJ2-1,.,TRBD1,CASSLGQGSQEQFF,TGTGCCAGCAGCTTGGGACAGGGGAGTCAAGAGCAGTTCTTC
TRBV5-4,TRBJ2-1,few,.,CASSWPGTAYNEQFF,TGTGCCAGCAGTTGGCCCGGGACGGCATACAATGAGCAGTTCTTC
TRBV5-1,TRBJ2-1,.,.,CASEGLDNEQFF,TGCGCCAGCGAGGGTTTGGACAATGAGCAGTTCTTC
TRBV6-1,TRBJ2-3,.,TRBD1,CASPGQGHWTDTQYF,TGTGCCAGTCCGGGACAGGGCCACTGGACAGATACGCAGTATTTT
TRBV7-6,TRBJ2-7,.,TRBD2,CASSSEAGGPYEQYF,TGTGCCAGCAGTTCGGAAGCGGGAGGGCCCTACGAGCAGTACTTC
TRBV30,TRBJ2-1,once,TRBD2,CAWSPSGPYNEQFF,TGTGCCTGGAGTCCTAGCGGACCCTACAATGAGCAGTTCTTC